One TCR beta chain is described in this entry. Its matching antigen is unknown. Roughly 0.45 to 1 ug RNA was reverse transcribed with random hexamers. The immunoSEQ assay covered 54 Vbeta and 13 Jbeta segments for CDR3. Each CDR3 protein is one row after TCRdb ran MiXCR on the immunoSEQ multiplex PCR reads. Here the sample spans roughly 200,000 distinct CDR3 sequences, more than 85% being singletons. The data originate from a study of CD8 T cells in Susac syndrome. The study's findings and limits: Acknowledgment was made by the study that its TCR sequencing and HLA analysis involved a relatively small number of individuals.

V gave up 2 bases and J gave up 11 bases, with 13 bases separating them. Looked up from germline, CDR1 is GTSNPN and CDR2 is SVGIG (reference sequence). The CDR3 is made up of 12 amino acids. The study used treatment-naive patients who had stable or active relapsing-remitting disease as multiple sclerosis controls. TEMRA cells were FACS-enriched, and CD8+ and CD4+ T cells were isolated negatively. Sequencing used CD4+ T cells from PBMCs. The TCR was taken from a human donor with multiple sclerosis. The J gene is TRBJ1-5, the V gene TRBV30; D is unresolved. In DNA form, the CDR3 reads TGTGCCTGGAGTAAAGGGATTGGGGCCCAGCATTTT. It yields the protein CAWSKGIGAQHF.